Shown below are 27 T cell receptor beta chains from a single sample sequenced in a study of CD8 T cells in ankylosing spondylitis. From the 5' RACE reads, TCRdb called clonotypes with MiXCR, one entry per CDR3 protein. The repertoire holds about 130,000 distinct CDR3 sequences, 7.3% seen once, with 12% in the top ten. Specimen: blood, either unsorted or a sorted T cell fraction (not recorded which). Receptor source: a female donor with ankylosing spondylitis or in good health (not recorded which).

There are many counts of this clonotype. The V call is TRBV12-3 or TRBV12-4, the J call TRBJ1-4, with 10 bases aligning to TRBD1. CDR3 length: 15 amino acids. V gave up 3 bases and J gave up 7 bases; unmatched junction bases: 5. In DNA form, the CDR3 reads TGTGCCAGCAGTTTTGACAGGGGGCGCGGTGAAAAACTGTTTTTT. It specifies CASSFDRGRGEKLFF.

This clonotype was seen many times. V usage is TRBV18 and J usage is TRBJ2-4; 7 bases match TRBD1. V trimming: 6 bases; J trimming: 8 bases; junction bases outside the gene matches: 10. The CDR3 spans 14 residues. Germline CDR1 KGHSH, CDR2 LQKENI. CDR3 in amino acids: CASSMEGGGYIQYF. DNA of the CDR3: TGTGCCAGCTCCATGGAAGGGGGCGGGTACATTCAGTACTTC. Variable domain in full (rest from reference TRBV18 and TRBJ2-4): NAGVMQNPRHLVRRRGQEARLRCSPMKGHSHVYWYRQLPEEGLKFMVYLQKENIIDESGMPKERFSAEFPKEGPSILRIQQVVRGDSAAYFCASSMEGGGYIQYFGAGTRLSVL.

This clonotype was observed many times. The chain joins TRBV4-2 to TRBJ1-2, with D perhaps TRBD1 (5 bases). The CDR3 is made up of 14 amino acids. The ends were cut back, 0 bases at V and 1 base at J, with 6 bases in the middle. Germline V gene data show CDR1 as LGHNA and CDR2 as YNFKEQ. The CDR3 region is CASSQDRVNYGYTF. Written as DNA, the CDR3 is TGTGCCAGCAGCCAAGACAGGGTTAACTATGGCTACACCTTC.

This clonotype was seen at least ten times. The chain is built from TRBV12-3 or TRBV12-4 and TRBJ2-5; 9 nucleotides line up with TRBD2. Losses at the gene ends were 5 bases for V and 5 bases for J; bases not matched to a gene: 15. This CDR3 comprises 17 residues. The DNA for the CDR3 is TGTGCCAGCAGTCCACTTATAGCGGGGGCCGTCGGTGAGACCCAGTACTTC. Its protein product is CASSPLIAGAVGETQYF.

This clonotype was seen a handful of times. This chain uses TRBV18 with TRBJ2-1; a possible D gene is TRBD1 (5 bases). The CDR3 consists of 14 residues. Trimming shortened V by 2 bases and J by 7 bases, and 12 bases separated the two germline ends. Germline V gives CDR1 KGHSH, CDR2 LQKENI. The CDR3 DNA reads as TGTGCCAGCTCACCAATGACAGTATCTAATGAGCAGTTCTTC. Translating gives CASSPMTVSNEQFF.

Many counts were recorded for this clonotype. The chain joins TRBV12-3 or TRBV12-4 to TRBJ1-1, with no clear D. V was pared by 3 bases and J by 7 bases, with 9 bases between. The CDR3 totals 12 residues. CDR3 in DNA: TGTGCCAGCAGTTTTGGTACTCATGAAGCTTTCTTT. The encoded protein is CASSFGTHEAFF.

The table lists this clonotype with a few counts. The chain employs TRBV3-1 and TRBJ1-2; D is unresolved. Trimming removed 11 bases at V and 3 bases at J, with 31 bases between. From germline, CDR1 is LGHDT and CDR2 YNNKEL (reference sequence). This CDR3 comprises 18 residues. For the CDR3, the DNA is TGTGCCTTCAGTTTGAGTGGGTCGCCCCGATCTTACCACTATGGCTACACCTTC. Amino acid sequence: CAFSLSGSPRSYHYGYTF.

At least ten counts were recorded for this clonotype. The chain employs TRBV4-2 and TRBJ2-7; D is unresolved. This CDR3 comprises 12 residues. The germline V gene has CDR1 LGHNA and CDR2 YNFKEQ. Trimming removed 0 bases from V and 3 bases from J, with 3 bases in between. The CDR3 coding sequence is TGTGCCAGCAGCCAAGATAACTACGAGCAGTACTTC. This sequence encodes CASSQDNYEQYF.

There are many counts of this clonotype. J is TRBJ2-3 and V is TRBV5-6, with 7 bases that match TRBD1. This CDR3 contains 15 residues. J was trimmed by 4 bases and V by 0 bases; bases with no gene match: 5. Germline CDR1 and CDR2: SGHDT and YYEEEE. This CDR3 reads CASSLVGQGADTQYF. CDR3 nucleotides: TGTGCCAGCAGCTTGGTAGGTCAGGGGGCAGATACGCAGTATTTT.

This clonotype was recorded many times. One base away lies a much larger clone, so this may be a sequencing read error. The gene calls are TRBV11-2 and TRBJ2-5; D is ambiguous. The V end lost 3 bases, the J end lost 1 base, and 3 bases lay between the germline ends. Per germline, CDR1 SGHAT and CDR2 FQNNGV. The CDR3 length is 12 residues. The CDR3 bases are TGTGCCAGCAGCTTCGCCCAAGAGACCCAGTACTTC. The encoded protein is CASSFAQETQYF. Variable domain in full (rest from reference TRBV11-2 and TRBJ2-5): EAGVAQSPRYKIIEKRQSVAFWCNPISGHATLYWYQQILGQGPKLLIQFQNNGVVDDSQLPKDRFSAERLKGVDSTLKIQPAKLEDSAVYLCASSFAQETQYFGPGTRLLVL.

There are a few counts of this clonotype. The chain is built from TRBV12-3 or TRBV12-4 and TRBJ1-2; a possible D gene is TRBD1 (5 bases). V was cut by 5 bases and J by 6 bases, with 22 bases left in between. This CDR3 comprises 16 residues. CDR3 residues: CASSLGPDTDPDGYTF. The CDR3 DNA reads TGTGCCAGCAGTCTGGGGCCGGACACTGATCCAGATGGCTACACCTTC.

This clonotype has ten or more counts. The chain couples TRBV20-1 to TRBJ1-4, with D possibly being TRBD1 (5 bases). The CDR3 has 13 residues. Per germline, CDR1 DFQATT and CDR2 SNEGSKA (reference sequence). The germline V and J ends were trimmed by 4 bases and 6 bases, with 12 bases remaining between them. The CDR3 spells CSAIMGPYEKLFF. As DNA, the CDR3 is TGCAGTGCTATAATGGGACCTTATGAAAAACTGTTTTTT.

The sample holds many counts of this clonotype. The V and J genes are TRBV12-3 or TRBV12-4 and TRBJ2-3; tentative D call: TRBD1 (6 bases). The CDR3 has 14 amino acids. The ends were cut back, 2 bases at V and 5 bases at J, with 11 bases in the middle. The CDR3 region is CASSLNRAKDTQYF. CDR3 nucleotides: TGTGCCAGCAGTTTAAACAGGGCTAAAGATACGCAGTATTTT.

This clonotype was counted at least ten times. Here the CDR3 reads CASSFEGYQPQHF. CDR3 DNA: TGTGCCAGCAGTTTCGAGGGGTATCAGCCCCAGCATTTT. The genes are TRBV12-3 or TRBV12-4 and TRBJ1-5, with a weak D call TRBD1 (5 bases). The CDR3 is 13 residues long. Trimming cost V 3 bases and J 5 bases, with 8 bases left between them.

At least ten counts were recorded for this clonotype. CDR3 bases: TGTGCCAGCAGTTTGGGGGGGAACTACGAGCAGTACTTC. Amino acids: CASSLGGNYEQYF. The chain has TRBV12-3 or TRBV12-4 and TRBJ2-7, with TRBD2 identical over 7 bases. After removal of 3 bases from V and 3 bases from J, the junction contained 2 bases not matched to a gene. The CDR3 totals 13 residues.

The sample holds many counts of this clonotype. CDR3 nucleotides: TGTGCCAGCAGCACCGAAATTGAATTAAGGGGTGCAGATACGCAGTATTTT. As protein: CASSTEIELRGADTQYF. The chain has TRBV28 and TRBJ2-3; weak D call: TRBD1 (5 bases). The CDR3 spans 17 residues. V was cut by 6 bases and J by 4 bases, with 23 bases left in between. Germline V lookup: CDR1 MDHEN, CDR2 SYDVKM. The full variable domain, its missing parts supplied by reference TRBV28 and TRBJ2-3, is DVKVTQSSRYLVKRTGEKVFLECVQDMDHENMFWYRQDPGLGLRLIYFSYDVKMKEKGDIPEGYSVSREKKERFSLILESASTNQTSMYLCASSTEIELRGADTQYFGPGTRLTVL.

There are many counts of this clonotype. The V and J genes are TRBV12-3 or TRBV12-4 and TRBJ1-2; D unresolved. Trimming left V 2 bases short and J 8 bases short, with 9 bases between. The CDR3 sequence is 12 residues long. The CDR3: CASSLRPWGYTF. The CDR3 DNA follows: TGTGCCAGCAGTTTAAGACCTTGGGGCTACACCTTC.

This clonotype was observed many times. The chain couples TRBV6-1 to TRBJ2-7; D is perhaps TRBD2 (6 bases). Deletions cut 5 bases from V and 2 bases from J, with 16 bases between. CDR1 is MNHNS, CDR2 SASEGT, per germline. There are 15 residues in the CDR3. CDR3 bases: TGTGCCAGCAGTCCCGTGGGGGAGGAGACCTACGAGCAGTACTTC. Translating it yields CASSPVGEETYEQYF.

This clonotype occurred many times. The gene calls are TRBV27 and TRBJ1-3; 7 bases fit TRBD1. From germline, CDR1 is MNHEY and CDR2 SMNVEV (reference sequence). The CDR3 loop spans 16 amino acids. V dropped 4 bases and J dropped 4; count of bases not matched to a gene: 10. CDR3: CASSSSTGVGGNTIYF. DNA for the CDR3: TGTGCCAGCAGTTCATCTACAGGGGTCGGCGGAAACACCATATATTTT.

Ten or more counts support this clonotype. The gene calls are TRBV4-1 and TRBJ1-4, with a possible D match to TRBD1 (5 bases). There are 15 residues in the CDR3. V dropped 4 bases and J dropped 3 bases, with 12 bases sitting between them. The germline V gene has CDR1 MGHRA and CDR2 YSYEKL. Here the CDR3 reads CASSRTGTSNEKLFF. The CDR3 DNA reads TGCGCCAGCAGCCGTACCGGGACGTCTAATGAAAAACTGTTTTTT.

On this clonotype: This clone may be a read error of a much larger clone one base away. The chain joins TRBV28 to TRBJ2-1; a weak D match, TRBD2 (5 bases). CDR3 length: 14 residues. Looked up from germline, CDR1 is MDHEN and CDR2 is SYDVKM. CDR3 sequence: CAAWEPTLYNEQFF. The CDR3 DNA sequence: TGTGCAGCCTGGGAGCCTACGTTGTACAATGAGCAGTTCTTC.

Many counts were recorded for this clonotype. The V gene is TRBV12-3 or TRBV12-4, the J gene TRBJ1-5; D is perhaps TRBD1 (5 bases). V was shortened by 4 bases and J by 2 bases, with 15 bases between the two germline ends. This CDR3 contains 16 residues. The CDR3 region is CASSWALDRRNQPQHF. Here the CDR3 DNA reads TGTGCCAGCAGTTGGGCCCTTGACAGACGCAATCAGCCCCAGCATTTT.

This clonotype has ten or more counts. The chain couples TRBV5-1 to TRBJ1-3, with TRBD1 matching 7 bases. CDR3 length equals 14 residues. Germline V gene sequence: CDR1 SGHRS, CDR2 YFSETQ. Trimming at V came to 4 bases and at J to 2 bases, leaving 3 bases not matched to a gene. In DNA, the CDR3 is TGCGCCAGCAGCCCCGGGACAGCTGGAAACACCATATATTTT. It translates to CASSPGTAGNTIYF. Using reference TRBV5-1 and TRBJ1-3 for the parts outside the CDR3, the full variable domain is KAGVTQTPRYLIKTRGQQVTLSCSPISGHRSVSWYQQTPGQGLQFLFEYFSETQRNKGNFPGRFSGRQFSNSRSEMNVSTLELGDSALYLCASSPGTAGNTIYFGEGSWLTVV.

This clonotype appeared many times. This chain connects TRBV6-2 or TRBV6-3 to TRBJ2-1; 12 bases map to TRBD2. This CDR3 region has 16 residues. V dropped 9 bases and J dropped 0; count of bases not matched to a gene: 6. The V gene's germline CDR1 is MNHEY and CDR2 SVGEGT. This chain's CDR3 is CASGTSGPSSYNEQFF. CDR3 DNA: TGTGCCAGTGGGACTAGCGGGCCGAGCTCCTACAATGAGCAGTTCTTC.

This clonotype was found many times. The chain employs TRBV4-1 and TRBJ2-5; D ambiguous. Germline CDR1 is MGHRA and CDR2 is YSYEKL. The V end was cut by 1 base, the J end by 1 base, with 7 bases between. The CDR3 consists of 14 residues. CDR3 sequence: CASSQVTSQETQYF. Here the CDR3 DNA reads TGCGCCAGCAGCCAAGTTACCTCCCAAGAGACCCAGTACTTC.

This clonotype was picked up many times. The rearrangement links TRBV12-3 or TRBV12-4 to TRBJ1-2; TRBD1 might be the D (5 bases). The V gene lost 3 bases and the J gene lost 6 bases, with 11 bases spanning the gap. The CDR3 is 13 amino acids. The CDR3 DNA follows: TGTGCCAGCAGTTTGGGGGTGGGGAATGGCTACACCTTC. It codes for CASSLGVGNGYTF.

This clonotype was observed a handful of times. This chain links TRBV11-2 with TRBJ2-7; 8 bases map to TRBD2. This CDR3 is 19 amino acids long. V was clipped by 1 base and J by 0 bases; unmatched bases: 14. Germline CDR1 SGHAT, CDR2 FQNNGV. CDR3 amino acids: CASSLVSRMLRGDSYEQYF. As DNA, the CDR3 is TGTGCCAGCAGCTTAGTTTCGCGCATGTTGCGGGGGGACTCCTACGAGCAGTACTTC.